This T cell receptor beta chain was documented in a study of graft-versus-host responses after intestinal transplantation. Study in general: Each recipient received a multivisceral, liver-intestinal, or isolated intestinal graft. The whole recipient group had anti-thymocyte globulin induction followed by tacrolimus and steroids for around three years.

Trimming stripped 5 bases from V and 7 bases from J, with 12 bases between. Germline CDR1 SGHTA, CDR2 FQGTGA. This CDR3 comprises 13 residues. Study conclusions and caveats: GvH clones appeared in recipient marrow, some first in ileum or blood. Graft-donor T cell macrochimerism in patients accompanied high graft-versus-host to host-versus-graft clonal ratios in allografts.

Produced via immunoSEQ multiplex PCR; TCRdb's table is partial and in-frame only. This table has under 100,000 clones, approximately 90% appearing once. Details on this clone: The antigen remains unidentified.

Sequenced material: unstimulated CD8+ T cells sorted from spleen or lymph node cells, taken before transplant. The sequence came from a human donor who was the organ donor for an intestinal transplant. The gene calls are TRBV7-3 and TRBJ2-1; D is ambiguous. CDR3 bases: TGTGCCAGCAGCCCCCCCTCGAGGAATGAGCAGTTCTTC. Translating gives CASSPPSRNEQFF.